This entry concerns a single T cell receptor beta chain. No cognate antigen has been identified for it. Base quality data are lacking; no much larger clone is found one base away. The sample comes from a study of shared clonotypes between healthy human individuals (dated by TCRdb to about 2020). Regarding the complete study: The cohort comprised two women and a few men aged 18 to 49 years. Per donor, three plates each were used for CD4 naive and CD4 memory, two for CD8 naive, and one for CD8 memory. Between about 0.85 and 10 billion PBMCs per donor were obtained by leukapheresis. The study deeply sequenced blood TCR repertoires of about 5 healthy adults to estimate repertoire size and the extent of clonotype sharing between individuals. Different laboratories and diverse techniques were used to prepare libraries and sequence TCR repertoires, to increase sequencing depth and limit assay-specific biases. General study outcomes and caveats: When several donors were compared, the shared fraction of clonotypes was about 5% for naive CD4, over 3% for naive CD8, roughly 2.5% for memory CD4, and 0.4% for memory CD8. Pairwise subsampling indicated that sequencing depth was expected to affect the degree of clonotype sharing among donors. Because the study included only a small number of donors, the genetic and exposure-history diversity represented was limited. Incomplete sequencing was indicated by rarefaction of sorted-subset datasets, despite the large sequencing depth. Sampling was limited to blood, and TCR repertoires in tissue likely differ from TCR repertoires in blood. Compared with non-shared clonotypes, the clonotypes found in all four sorted-subset donors had higher generation probabilities. Estimated clonotype richness was generally larger for naive than for memory subsets.

TCR CDR3 regions were amplified from genomic DNA by multiplex PCR using the deep immunoSEQ assay. Extracted genomic DNA from each cell subset was spread evenly across all wells of several immunoSEQ 96-well plates, with each plate serving as a replicate. For sorted subsets, 200 to 250 ng of genomic DNA, equivalent to around 30,000 T cell genomes, went into each replicate PCR. The purified libraries were quantified using a Qubit 3.0 fluorometer, sized with a Bioanalyzer 2100, and then quantified again using the KAPA Library Quantification kit. A separate single-read 150-cycle Illumina NextSeq 550 flow cell was used to sequence each immunoSEQ 96-well plate. The source study handled its data this way. Because only junctional sequences without quality scores were contained in the immunoSEQ output, filtering matching that applied to full-length reads could not be performed. Sequences were annotated with PyIR, a Python wrapper for IgBLAST v1.9, using IMGT germline references to assign V/J genes and CDR3. Reads were filtered out if the reads had weak V/J assignments (E-value above 1e-6), no CDR3, stop codons, out-of-frame junctions, or ambiguous translated residues. V3J clonotypes were defined by identical inferred V gene, J gene, and CDR3 amino acid sequence. To compute the percentage overlap between repertoires, the number of shared unique clonotypes was divided by the size of the smaller repertoire. Repertoire richness was assessed with RTK rarefaction, the Chao1 estimator, and Recon v2.1 estimates of unobserved clonotypes. For all TCRbeta clonotypes obtained by the gDNA method from four donors, generation probabilities were computed with OLGA. TCRdb obtained this table from immuneACCESS and retained in-frame rearrangements with V and J assigned. These tables miss some clones; where compared with another copy, unresolved V genes account for less than half of the shortfall, and the remainder is unexplained. That table supplies the V and J calls and clone size; D and trimming were determined from the DNA. This sample has millions of clones in its table, and approximately 94% of those were observed once. About 1.5% of the sample comes from the top ten.

The germline ends are 14 bases apart after V is trimmed by 6 bases and J by 5 bases. The CDR3 has 14 amino acids, counting the end cysteine and phenylalanine. Kept here is only the CDR3 DNA, which spans 42 bases and is read in frame from base 1. Based on the germline V gene (reference sequence), the CDR1 and CDR2 sequences are LNHDA and SQIVND. CD8 naive samples were obtained by positive selection for CCR7 among CD45RO-negative cells, yielding a CD45RA+CCR7+ population from which TemRA cells were excluded. The donors were healthy, HIV-negative adults who had no recently reported acute infections or vaccinations. Every donor was a Caucasian adult residing in Nashville, Tennessee, USA. Blood was obtained by leukapheresis, after which PBMCs were separated by Ficoll-Histopaque density gradient centrifugation and cryopreserved in liquid nitrogen vapor phase. Analytical flow cytometry was used to check the purity and quantity of each magnetically sorted T cell population. Genomic DNA was isolated from each sorted fraction and quantified by UV absorbance on a Nanodrop 2000c.

Specimen: naive CD8+ T cells from PBMCs. The cell subset or site label of this sample denotes: CD45RA+CCR7+. The TCR sequence derives from a man younger than 30 in good health. Some clones in this sample may be carry-over from other donors' samples. Recombination linked TRBV19 to TRBJ1-5, with a weak D call of TRBD1 (6 bases match). This receptor has the CDR3 CASSENRDYQPQHF. The bases read TGTGCCAGTAGCGAAAACAGGGATTATCAGCCCCAGCATTTT. Joined to the reference TRBV19 and TRBJ1-5 proteins, this CDR3 gives the full variable domain: DGGITQSPKYLFRKEGQNVTLSCEQNLNHDAMYWYRQDPGQGLRLIYYSQIVNDFQKGDIAEGYSVSREKKESFPLTVTSAQKNPTAFYLCASSENRDYQPQHFGDGTRLSIL.